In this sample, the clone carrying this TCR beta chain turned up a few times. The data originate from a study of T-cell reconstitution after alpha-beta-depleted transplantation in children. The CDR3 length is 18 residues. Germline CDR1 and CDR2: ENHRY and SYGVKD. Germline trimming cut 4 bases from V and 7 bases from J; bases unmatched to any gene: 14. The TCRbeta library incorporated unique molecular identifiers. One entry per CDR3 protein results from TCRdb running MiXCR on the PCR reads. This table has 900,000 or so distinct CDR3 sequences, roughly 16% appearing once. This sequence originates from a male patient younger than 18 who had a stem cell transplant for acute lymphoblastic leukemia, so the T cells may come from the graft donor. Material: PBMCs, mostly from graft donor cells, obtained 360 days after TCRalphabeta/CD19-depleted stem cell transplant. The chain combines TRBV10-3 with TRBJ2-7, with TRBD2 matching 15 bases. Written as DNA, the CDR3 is TGTGCCATCAGTGCCCTCCCGGGACTAGCGGGAGGACGGTTTGAGCAGTACTTC. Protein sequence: CAISALPGLAGGRFEQYF.